This TCR beta chain stems from a study of CD8 T cells in Susac syndrome. Reverse transcription of roughly 0.5 to 1 ug RNA was carried out with random hexamers. Multiplex PCR with immunoSEQ amplified the TCR beta CDR3 across 54 Vbeta and 13 Jbeta. Via MiXCR, TCRdb re-called the immunoSEQ multiplex PCR reads, giving one row per CDR3 protein. There are under 200,000 distinct CDR3 sequences in the sample; approximately 95% occur only once, and about 0.12% lies in the top ten. CD8+ and CD4+ blood T cells underwent TCR beta sequencing. Unmatched junction bases numbered 5, after V lost 4 bases and J lost 2 bases. CDR1 is SGHRS and CDR2 is YFSETQ in the germline V gene. There are 14 residues in the CDR3.

The V call is TRBV5-1, the J call TRBJ2-5, with TRBD1 identical over 7 bases. The sequenced material came from CD4+ T cells from PBMCs. The receptor's source is a human donor with Susac syndrome. The CDR3: CASSTGTAQETQYF. In nucleotides, the CDR3 is TGCGCCAGCAGCACCGGGACAGCTCAAGAGACCCAGTACTTC.